Included here is one T cell receptor beta chain sequence, with context. Its antigen remains unidentified. The data were taken from a study of T cell responses to AZD1222 COVID-19 vaccine. Overall study findings and caveats: In the spike-specific TCR repertoire, nearly half reportedly target unmutated variant regions. Clonal diversity may have been underestimated in mostly white British donors. Spike-specific TCR breadth and depth went up after people got two AZD1222 doses.

This CDR3 spans 15 amino acids. V lost 7 bases, J lost 3 bases, and 9 bases stayed unmatched. Germline V gene sequence: CDR1 LGHNA, CDR2 YSLEER. Measured with immunoSEQ multiplex PCR; TCRdb has only the in-frame clones, and not every one. The sample contains some 120,000 clones, about 93% of which appear only once. This clonotype originated in an adult in good health. The chain has TRBV4-3 and TRBJ1-2; TRBD1 agrees at 9 bases. Sample: peripheral blood, taken on day 0 of AZD1222 vaccination. CDR3 DNA sequence: TGCGCCAGCACGACTACAAGGACAGGGGACTATGGCTACACCTTC. Encoded protein: CASTTTRTGDYGYTF.